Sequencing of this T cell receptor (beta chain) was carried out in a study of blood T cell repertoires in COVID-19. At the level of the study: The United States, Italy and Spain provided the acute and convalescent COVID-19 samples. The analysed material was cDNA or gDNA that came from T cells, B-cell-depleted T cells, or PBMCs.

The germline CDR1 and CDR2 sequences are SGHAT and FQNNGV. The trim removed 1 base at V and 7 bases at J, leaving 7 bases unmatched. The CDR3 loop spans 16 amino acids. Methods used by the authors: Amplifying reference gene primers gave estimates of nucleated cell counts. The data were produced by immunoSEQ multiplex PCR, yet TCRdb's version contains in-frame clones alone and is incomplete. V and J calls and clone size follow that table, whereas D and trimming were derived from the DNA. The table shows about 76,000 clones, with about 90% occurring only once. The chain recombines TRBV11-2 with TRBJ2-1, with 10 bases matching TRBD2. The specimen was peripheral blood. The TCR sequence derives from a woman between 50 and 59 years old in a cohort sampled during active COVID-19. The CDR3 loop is CASSLGGLAKGNEQFF. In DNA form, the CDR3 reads TGTGCCAGCAGCTTAGGGGGACTAGCGAAAGGGAATGAGCAGTTCTTC.